This entry lists 12 T cell receptor beta chains sequenced from one sample in a study of molecular identifiers for immune sequencing clone quantification. MiXCR was run by TCRdb on the PCR reads, yielding one entry per CDR3 protein. The sample includes more than 550,000 distinct CDR3 sequences, roughly 25% of them seen just once. The specimen was naive CD8+ T cells from blood, with Jurkat cell RNA spiked in. Subset noted: FACS-sorted CD8+CD4-CCR7+CD45RA+ naive T cells. The source is a human donor in good health. Some libraries in this study had Jurkat cell RNA spiked in.

CDR3 region: CASSQSTVGKDYGYTF. The CDR3 DNA follows: TGCGCCAGCAGCCAATCAACTGTGGGGAAGGACTATGGCTACACCTTC. The chain joins TRBV4-1 to TRBJ1-2; D gene ambiguous. Trimming took off 2 bases at V and 3 bases at J, with 16 bases between the two ends. The CDR3 length is 16 residues. Germline-derived CDR1 and CDR2 are MGHRA and YSYEKL.

This clonotype was picked up many times. V usage is TRBV7-8 and J usage is TRBJ1-4; no clear D gene. CDR1 is SGHVS, CDR2 FQNEAQ, per germline. Between the trimmed V and J ends, which lost 2 bases and 0 bases, there was a span of 7 bases. The CDR3 consists of 15 residues. As DNA, the CDR3 is TGTGCCAGCAGCTTATACGGCGCAACTAATGAAAAACTGTTTTTT. Translation: CASSLYGATNEKLFF.

This clonotype was picked up a small number of times. V usage is TRBV6-2 or TRBV6-3 and J usage is TRBJ2-7; 9 nucleotides match TRBD1. The CDR3 is 15 residues long. J lost 1 base, V lost 6 bases, and 7 bases had no gene match. Per the germline V gene, CDR1 is MNHEY and CDR2 is SVGEGT. Here the CDR3 DNA reads TGTGCCAGCAGCTGGGACAGGGTATCGTCCTACGAGCAGTACTTC. Translated, it gives CASSWDRVSSYEQYF.

V and J are TRBV29-1 and TRBJ2-3; D possibly corresponds to TRBD2 (6 bases). The germline V gene has CDR1 SQVTM and CDR2 ANQGSEA. The CDR3 extends over 15 amino acids. CDR3 sequence: CTLRARPSASDTQYF. In nucleotides, the CDR3 is TGCACCCTCCGGGCCCGGCCTAGCGCCTCAGATACGCAGTATTTT.

The rearrangement uses TRBV10-3 and TRBJ2-1; 9 positions agree with TRBD2. Germline-derived CDR1 and CDR2 are ENHRY and SYGVKD. The CDR3 extends over 12 amino acids. Trimming took 4 bases from V and 8 from J; bases not matched to a gene: 0. CDR3 bases: TGTGCCATCAGTGGACTAGCGGATGAGCAGTTCTTC. Protein: CAISGLADEQFF.

Comments on this clonotype: A much larger clone lies one base from this, so it may be a read error. J is TRBJ1-1 and V is TRBV12-3 or TRBV12-4, with D perhaps TRBD1 (6 bases). CDR3 size: 12 residues. CDR3: CAGSSGAREAFF. CDR3 sequence (DNA): TGTGCCGGCAGTTCAGGGGCTCGTGAAGCTTTCTTT.

The V and J genes are TRBV12-3 or TRBV12-4 and TRBJ1-6, with D uncertain. The length of the CDR3 is 14 residues. The V end was cut by 5 bases, the J end by 8 bases, with 13 bases between. The CDR3 sequence is CASSMDGGDSPLHF. CDR3 in DNA: TGTGCCAGCAGTATGGACGGAGGCGATTCACCCCTCCACTTT.

Only a few counts were recorded for this clonotype. The chain carries TRBV9 and TRBJ2-3, with 7 nucleotides matching TRBD2. CDR3 length: 14 amino acids. CDR1 and CDR2 from the germline V gene are SGDLS and YYNGEE. Germline trimming cut 4 bases from V and 2 bases from J; bases unmatched to any gene: 4. This CDR3 reads CASSRGGDTDTQYF. In nucleotides, the CDR3 is TGTGCCAGCAGCCGCGGGGGTGACACAGATACGCAGTATTTT.

The CDR3, as DNA: TGCAGTGCTAGAGATCGACTATTAAATGAGCAGTTCTTC. Its protein is CSARDRLLNEQFF. The rearrangement joins TRBV20-1 to TRBJ2-1; tentative D call: TRBD2 (5 bases). This CDR3 contains 13 residues. In germline, CDR1 is DFQATT, CDR2 SNEGSKA (reference sequence). V was pared by 0 bases and J by 7 bases, with 10 bases between.

The V call is TRBV19, the J call TRBJ2-1; D is uncertain. This CDR3 comprises 15 residues. The germline CDR1 and CDR2 sequences are LNHDA and SQIVND (reference sequence). Trimming took 1 base from V and 4 from J, leaving 11 bases between them. The CDR3 here is CASSIGPGSYNEQFF. CDR3 DNA: TGTGCCAGTAGTATAGGGCCAGGATCGTACAATGAGCAGTTCTTC.

This clonotype was seen at least ten times. The gene calls are TRBV7-2 and TRBJ1-5; D unclear. V was pared by 1 base and J by 1 base, with 8 bases between. The CDR3 is 15 residues long. CDR1 is SGHTA and CDR2 is FQGNSA in the germline V gene. The CDR3 sequence: CASSLEVWSNQPQHF. CDR3 DNA sequence: TGTGCCAGCAGCTTAGAGGTTTGGAGCAATCAGCCCCAGCATTTT.

This clonotype was counted at least ten times. This chain's CDR3 is CASSTIRLAAIQETQYF. The CDR3 DNA follows: TGTGCCAGCAGTACTATTAGACTAGCGGCGATCCAAGAGACCCAGTACTTC. The chain has TRBV7-9 and TRBJ2-5, with 9 bases lining up with TRBD2. The CDR3 extends over 17 amino acids. Germline trimming cut 6 bases from V and 1 base from J; bases unmatched to any gene: 12. Germline CDR1 SEHNR, CDR2 FQNEAQ (reference sequence).